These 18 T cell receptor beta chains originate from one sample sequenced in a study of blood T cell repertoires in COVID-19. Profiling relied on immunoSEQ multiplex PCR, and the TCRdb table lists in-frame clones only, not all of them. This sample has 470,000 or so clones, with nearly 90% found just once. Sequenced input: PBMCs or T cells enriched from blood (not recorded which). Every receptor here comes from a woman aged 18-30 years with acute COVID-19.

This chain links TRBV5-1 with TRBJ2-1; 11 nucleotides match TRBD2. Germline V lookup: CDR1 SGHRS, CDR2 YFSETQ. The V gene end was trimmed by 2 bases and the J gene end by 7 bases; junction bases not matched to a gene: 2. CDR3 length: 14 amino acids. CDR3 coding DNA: TGCGCCAGCAGCTTTAGCGGGGGGGAGAATGAGCAGTTCTTC. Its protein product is CASSFSGGENEQFF.

As DNA, the CDR3 is TGTGCCAGCAGCCCAGGGACTAGCTTTGCCTCAGAGACCCAGTACTTC. Amino acids: CASSPGTSFASETQYF. The chain couples TRBV9 to TRBJ2-5; 9 positions agree with TRBD2. The CDR3 loop spans 16 amino acids. Germline V gene sequence: CDR1 SGDLS, CDR2 YYNGEE. V shed 4 bases and J 4 bases; nucleotides not matched to a gene: 11.

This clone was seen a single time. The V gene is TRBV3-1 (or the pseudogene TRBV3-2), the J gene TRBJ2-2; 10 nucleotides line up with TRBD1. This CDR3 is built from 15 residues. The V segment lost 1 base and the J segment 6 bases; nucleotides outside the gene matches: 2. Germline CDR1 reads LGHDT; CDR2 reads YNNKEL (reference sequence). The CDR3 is CASSQAGTGAGELFF. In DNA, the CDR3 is TGTGCCAGCAGCCAAGCCGGGACAGGGGCCGGGGAGCTGTTTTTT.

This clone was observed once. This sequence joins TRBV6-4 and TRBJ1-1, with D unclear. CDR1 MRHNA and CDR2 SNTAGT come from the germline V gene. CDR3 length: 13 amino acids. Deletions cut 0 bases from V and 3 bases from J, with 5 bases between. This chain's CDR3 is CASSDSADTEAFF. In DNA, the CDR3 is TGTGCCAGCAGTGACTCGGCCGACACTGAAGCTTTCTTT.

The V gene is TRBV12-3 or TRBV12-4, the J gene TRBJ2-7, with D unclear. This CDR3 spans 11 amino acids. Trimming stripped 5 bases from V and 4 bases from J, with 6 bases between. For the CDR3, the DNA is TGTGCCAGCAGTACTTTATACGAGCAGTACTTC. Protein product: CASSTLYEQYF.

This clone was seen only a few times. CDR3 DNA: TGTGCCAGCAGCCCACAGACCCGCAATCAGCCCCAGCATTTT. Translated, it gives CASSPQTRNQPQHF. The gene calls are TRBV7-9 and TRBJ1-5; no firm D call. Trimming left V 5 bases short and J 2 bases short, with 10 bases between. The CDR3 length is 14 residues. Germline V gene lookup returns CDR1 SEHNR and CDR2 FQNEAQ (reference sequence).

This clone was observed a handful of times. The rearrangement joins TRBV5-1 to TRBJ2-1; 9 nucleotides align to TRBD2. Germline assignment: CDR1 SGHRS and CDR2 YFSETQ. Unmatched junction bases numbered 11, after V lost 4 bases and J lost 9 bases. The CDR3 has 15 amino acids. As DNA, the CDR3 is TGCGCCAGCAGCATCGGACTAGCGCCCGGGTCTGAGCAGTTCTTC. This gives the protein CASSIGLAPGSEQFF.

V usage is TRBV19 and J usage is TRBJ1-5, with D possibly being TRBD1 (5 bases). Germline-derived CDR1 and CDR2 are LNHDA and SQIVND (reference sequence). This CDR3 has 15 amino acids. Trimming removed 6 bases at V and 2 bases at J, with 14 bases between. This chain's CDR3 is CASRTRQRGNQPQHF. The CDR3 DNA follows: TGTGCCAGTAGGACTAGACAGCGGGGCAATCAGCCCCAGCATTTT.

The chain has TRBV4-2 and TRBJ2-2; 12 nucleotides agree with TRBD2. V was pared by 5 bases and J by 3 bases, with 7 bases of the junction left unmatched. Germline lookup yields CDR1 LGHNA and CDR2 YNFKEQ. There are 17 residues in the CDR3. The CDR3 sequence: CASSGRLAGAYTGELFF. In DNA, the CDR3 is TGTGCCAGCAGCGGGCGACTAGCGGGGGCATACACCGGGGAGCTGTTTTTT.

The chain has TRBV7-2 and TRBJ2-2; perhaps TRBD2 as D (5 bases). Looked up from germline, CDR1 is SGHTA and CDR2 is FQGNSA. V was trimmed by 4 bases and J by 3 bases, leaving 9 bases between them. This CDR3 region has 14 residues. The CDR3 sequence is CASSSTRYTGELFF. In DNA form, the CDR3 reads TGTGCCAGCAGCTCCACTAGATACACCGGGGAGCTGTTTTTT.

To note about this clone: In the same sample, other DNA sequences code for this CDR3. The CDR3 sequence is CASSLGQNSPLHF. As DNA, the CDR3 is TGTGCCAGCAGCTTGGGCCAAAATTCACCCCTCCACTTT. The gene calls are TRBV7-2 and TRBJ1-6; no clear D. CDR1 is SGHTA and CDR2 is FQGNSA in the germline V gene. Between the trimmed V and J ends, which lost 3 bases and 7 bases, there was a span of 7 bases. This CDR3 has 13 amino acids. The full variable domain, its missing parts supplied by reference TRBV7-2 and TRBJ1-6, is GAGVSQSPSNKVTEKGKDVELRCDPISGHTALYWYRQSLGQGLEFLIYFQGNSAPDKSGLPSDRFSAERTGGSVSTLTIQRTQQEDSAVYLCASSLGQNSPLHFGNGTRLTVT.

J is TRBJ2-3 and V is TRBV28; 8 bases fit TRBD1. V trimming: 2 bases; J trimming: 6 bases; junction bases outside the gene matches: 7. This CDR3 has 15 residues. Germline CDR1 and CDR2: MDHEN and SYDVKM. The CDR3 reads CASSLRQGARDTQYF. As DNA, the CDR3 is TGTGCCAGCAGTTTAAGGCAGGGGGCACGGGATACGCAGTATTTT.

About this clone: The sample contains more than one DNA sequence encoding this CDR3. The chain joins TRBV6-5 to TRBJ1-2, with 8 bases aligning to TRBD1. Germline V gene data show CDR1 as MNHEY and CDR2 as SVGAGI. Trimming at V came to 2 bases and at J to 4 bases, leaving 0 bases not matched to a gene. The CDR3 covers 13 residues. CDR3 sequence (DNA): TGTGCCAGCAGTTACACAGGGGGCTATGGCTACACCTTC. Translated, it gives CASSYTGGYGYTF.

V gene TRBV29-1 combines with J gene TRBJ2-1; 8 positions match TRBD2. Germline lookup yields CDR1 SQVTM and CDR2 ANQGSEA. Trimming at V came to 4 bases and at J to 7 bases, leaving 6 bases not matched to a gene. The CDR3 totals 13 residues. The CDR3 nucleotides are TGCAGCGTTGGTCGGGAGGGCCTGAATGAGCAGTTCTTC. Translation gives CSVGREGLNEQFF.

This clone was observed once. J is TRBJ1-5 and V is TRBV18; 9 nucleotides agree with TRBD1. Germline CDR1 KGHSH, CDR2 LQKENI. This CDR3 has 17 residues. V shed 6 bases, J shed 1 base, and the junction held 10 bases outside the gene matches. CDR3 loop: CASSPGTGYGSNQPQHF. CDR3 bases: TGTGCCAGCTCGCCCGGGACAGGGTATGGGAGCAATCAGCCCCAGCATTTT.

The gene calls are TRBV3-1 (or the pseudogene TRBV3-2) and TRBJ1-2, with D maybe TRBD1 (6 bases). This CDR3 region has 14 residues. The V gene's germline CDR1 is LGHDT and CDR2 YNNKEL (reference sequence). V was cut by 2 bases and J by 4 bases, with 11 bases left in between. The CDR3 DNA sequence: TGTGCCAGCAGCCAATCCGGACAGAGCTATGGCTACACCTTC. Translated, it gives CASSQSGQSYGYTF.

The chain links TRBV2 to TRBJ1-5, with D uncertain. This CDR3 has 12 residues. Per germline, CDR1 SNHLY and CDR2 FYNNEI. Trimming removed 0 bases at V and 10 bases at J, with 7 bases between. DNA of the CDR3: TGTGCCAGCAGTGAAGCCGAGGCCCCCCAGCATTTT. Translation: CASSEAEAPQHF.

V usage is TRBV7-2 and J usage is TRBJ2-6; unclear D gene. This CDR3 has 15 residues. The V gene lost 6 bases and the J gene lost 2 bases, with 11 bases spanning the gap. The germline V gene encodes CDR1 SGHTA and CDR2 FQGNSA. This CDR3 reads CASSLYLTGANVLTF. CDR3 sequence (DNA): TGTGCCAGCAGTCTCTATTTAACTGGGGCCAACGTCCTGACTTTC.